Each of the 8 T cell receptor beta chains below was sequenced from the same sample in a study of prognosis after radiotherapy for stage I lung cancer. It was by two-round multiplex PCR that TCR beta CDR3 was amplified from genomic DNA. Amplification in first-round PCR relied on primers specific to each TRBV and TRBJ gene. One entry per CDR3 protein results from TCRdb running MiXCR on the multiplex PCR reads. This sample has fewer than 65,000 distinct CDR3 sequences; about a third occur once, and the top ten carry 9.2%. The sample was PBMCs, taken before or after stereotactic body radiation therapy (not recorded which). All receptors derive from a donor at least 50 years old with non-small cell lung cancer.

Turning to this clonotype: This sequence may be a read error, since a much larger clone differs from it by one base. This chain uses TRBV12-3 or TRBV12-4 with TRBJ1-3; D is undetermined. This CDR3 is 10 amino acids long. As DNA, the CDR3 is TGTGCCAGCAGTTTCTCTTTGTACGCTTTT. This sequence encodes CASSFSLYAF.

This clonotype was seen at least ten times. The chain has TRBV7-2 and TRBJ2-1; perhaps TRBD1 as D (7 bases). V was trimmed by 1 base and J by 8 bases, leaving 15 bases between them. CDR3 size: 15 residues. In germline, CDR1 is SGHTA, CDR2 FQGNSA. The CDR3 coding sequence is TGTGCCAGCAGCTTAGTTTGGGGAGGACAGGATGAGCAGTTCTTC. Protein sequence: CASSLVWGGQDEQFF.

Many counts were recorded for this clonotype. The chain carries TRBV11-3 and TRBJ2-5, with D perhaps TRBD1 (5 bases). V was pared by 2 bases and J by 7 bases, with 8 bases between. Germline V gene data show CDR1 as SGHNT and CDR2 as YENEEA. The CDR3 contains 12 residues. CDR3 residues: CASSLHQGTQYF. The DNA for the CDR3 is TGTGCCAGCAGCTTACACCAGGGGACCCAGTACTTC.

The table lists this clonotype with many counts. The chain employs TRBV9 and TRBJ2-5, with 7 bases identical to TRBD1. This CDR3 has 14 amino acids. CDR1 is SGDLS, CDR2 YYNGEE, per germline. V lost 8 bases to trimming and J lost 5 bases; unmatched junction nucleotides: 12. In DNA, the CDR3 is TGTGCCAGTCAGACGGGACAGCAAGGCGAGACCCAGTACTTC. As protein: CASQTGQQGETQYF.

In the case of this clonotype: Just one base apart from a much larger clone, this may be a read error. The V and J genes are TRBV5-5 and TRBJ1-5; a possible D gene is TRBD1 (5 bases). The CDR3 runs to 14 residues. Trimming took off 6 bases at V and 2 bases at J, with 12 bases between the two ends. CDR1 is SGHKS and CDR2 is YYEKEE in the germline V gene (reference sequence). The CDR3 nucleotides read TGTGCCAGCATCCCCGACAGCCGCAATCAGCCCCAGCATTTT. Protein sequence: CASIPDSRNQPQHF. The full variable domain, completed using reference TRBV5-5 and TRBJ1-5, is DAGVTQSPTHLIKTRGQQVTLRCSPISGHKSVSWYQQVLGQGPQFIFQYYEKEERGRGNFPDRFSARQFPNYSSELNVNALLLGDSALYLCASIPDSRNQPQHFGDGTRLSIL.

This clonotype has ten or more counts. CDR3 in DNA: TGTGCCAGTAGTATAGTGGAGGGAGCCTACGAGCAGTACTTC. The encoded protein is CASSIVEGAYEQYF. The V and J genes are TRBV19 and TRBJ2-7, with a weak D call TRBD2 (6 bases). This CDR3 is built from 14 residues. V was shortened by 1 base and J by 2 bases, with 9 bases between the two germline ends. The germline gives CDR1 LNHDA, CDR2 SQIVND (reference sequence).

In this sample, this clonotype turned up many times. The J gene is TRBJ2-1, the V gene TRBV15, with a weak D call TRBD2 (5 bases). The CDR3 is 16 amino acids. V was clipped by 0 bases and J by 7 bases, with 16 bases between them. The germline V gene encodes CDR1 LNHNV and CDR2 YYDKDF (reference sequence). The CDR3 here is CATSRDPGLAKNEQFF. CDR3 sequence (DNA): TGTGCCACCAGCAGAGACCCGGGATTAGCCAAAAATGAGCAGTTCTTC.

This clonotype was counted only a few times. This chain connects TRBV20-1 to TRBJ2-3; a possible D gene is TRBD2 (6 bases). V was pared by 0 bases and J by 1 base, with 8 bases between. CDR1 DFQATT and CDR2 SNEGSKA come from the germline V gene (reference sequence). This CDR3 contains 14 residues. The DNA for the CDR3 is TGCAGTGCTAGAGACGGCGGGGGCACAGATACGCAGTATTTT. Translation gives CSARDGGGTDTQYF.